These 23 T cell receptor beta chains were all obtained from the same sample, sequenced in a study of Ad26.COV2.S vaccination and SARS-CoV-2 variants. Only in-frame clones appear in the TCRdb table, and some are missing; sequencing was by immunoSEQ multiplex PCR. The data contain about 94,000 clones, 82% of them singletons. Sequenced here: peripheral blood, sampled after recovery from COVID-19. Receptor source: a human donor who had recovered from COVID-19.

This rearrangement joins TRBV28 to TRBJ2-1; TRBD1 agrees at 10 bases. The CDR3 covers 16 residues. The ends lost 5 bases at V and 7 bases at J; junction bases unmatched: 11. CDR1 is MDHEN, CDR2 SYDVKM, per germline. DNA of the CDR3: TGTGCCAGCAGTACGACCCGGGACAGGGGAAAGAATGAGCAGTTCTTC. Encoded protein: CASSTTRDRGKNEQFF. Complete variable domain (other parts from reference TRBV28 and TRBJ2-1): DVKVTQSSRYLVKRTGEKVFLECVQDMDHENMFWYRQDPGLGLRLIYFSYDVKMKEKGDIPEGYSVSREKKERFSLILESASTNQTSMYLCASSTTRDRGKNEQFFGPGTRLTVL.

The chain is built from TRBV5-5 and TRBJ2-5; D may be TRBD2 (7 bases). The CDR3 is 19 residues long. Between the trimmed V and J ends, which lost 1 base and 5 bases, there was a span of 27 bases. Germline CDR1 SGHKS, CDR2 YYEKEE (reference sequence). The CDR3 DNA reads TGTGCCAGCAGCTTGTTTGAGGTTGGACGCGGGGGCCCCGGGGAGACCCAGTACTTC. Translating gives CASSLFEVGRGGPGETQYF.

The genes are TRBV14 and TRBJ2-7, with 7 bases lining up with TRBD2. This CDR3 contains 16 residues. V was pared by 1 base and J by 2 bases, with 8 bases of the junction left unmatched. The germline V gene has CDR1 SGHDN and CDR2 FVKESK. Here the CDR3 reads CASSQGGGRGTYEQYF. The CDR3 DNA follows: TGTGCCAGCAGCCAAGGGGGGGGTAGAGGAACCTACGAGCAGTACTTC. Supplemented by reference TRBV14 and TRBJ2-7, the full variable domain reads EAGVTQFPSHSVIEKGQTVTLRCDPISGHDNLYWYRRVMGKEIKFLLHFVKESKQDESGMPNNRFLAERTGGTYSTLKVQPAELEDSGVYFCASSQGGGRGTYEQYFGPGTRLTVT.

The V call is TRBV6-6, the J call TRBJ2-5; 12 bases are shared with TRBD2. The germline gives CDR1 MNHNY, CDR2 SVGAGI (reference sequence). V lost 5 bases to trimming and J lost 8 bases; unmatched junction nucleotides: 3. The CDR3 covers 13 residues. In DNA form, the CDR3 reads TGTGCCAGCAGTAAGACTAGCGGGAGTACCCAGTACTTC. Amino acid sequence: CASSKTSGSTQYF.

The V and J genes are TRBV23-1 and TRBJ2-5; tentatively, D is TRBD1 (5 bases). TRBV23-1 is recorded as an ORF, its role being uncertain. Trimming shortened V by 4 bases and J by 5 bases, and 14 bases separated the two germline ends. CDR3 length: 14 residues. The CDR3 loop is CASSRQDSRETQYF. DNA for the CDR3: TGCGCCAGCAGTCGCCAAGACAGCAGGGAGACCCAGTACTTC.

V and J are TRBV4-2 and TRBJ1-1; D is ambiguous. Trimming took 1 base from V and 10 from J, leaving 10 bases between them. Germline V gene lookup returns CDR1 LGHNA and CDR2 YNFKEQ. The CDR3 runs 12 residues. CDR3 nucleotide sequence: TGTGCCAGCAGCCAAGCCCCCGCCCCAGCTTTCTTT. It translates to CASSQAPAPAFF.

This chain uses TRBV28 with TRBJ1-4; no definite D call. The CDR3 is made up of 16 amino acids. Per the germline V gene, CDR1 is MDHEN and CDR2 is SYDVKM. Trimming took off 7 bases at V and 5 bases at J, with 20 bases between the two ends. CDR3 sequence (DNA): TGTGCCAGCACCAACAATAAGTGGCCGGGGAATGAAAAACTGTTTTTT. Protein: CASTNNKWPGNEKLFF.

The V call is TRBV5-4, the J call TRBJ1-3; no clear D. Trimming removed 5 bases at V and 0 bases at J, with 6 bases between. CDR1 is SGHNT, CDR2 YYREEE, per germline (reference sequence). The CDR3 runs 13 residues. Here the CDR3 reads CASRQYSGNTIYF. Written as DNA, the CDR3 is TGTGCCAGCAGACAGTACTCTGGAAACACCATATATTTT.

The V gene is TRBV5-8, the J gene TRBJ2-7; 9 bases fit TRBD2. CDR3 length equals 14 residues. The V segment lost 0 bases and the J segment 6 bases; nucleotides outside the gene matches: 4. Per the germline V gene, CDR1 is SGHTS and CDR2 is YDEGEE. In DNA form, the CDR3 reads TGTGCCAGCAGCTTGGGGCTAGCGGGAAGCGAGCAGTACTTC. Amino acid sequence: CASSLGLAGSEQYF.

This rearrangement joins TRBV18 to TRBJ1-1; 8 positions agree with TRBD1. The CDR3 extends over 14 amino acids. In germline, CDR1 is KGHSH, CDR2 LQKENI. With V trimmed by 2 bases and J by 3 bases, 2 bases remained unmatched. CDR3 region: CASSPKTGDTEAFF. Here the CDR3 DNA reads TGTGCCAGCTCACCAAAGACAGGGGACACTGAAGCTTTCTTT.

The chain recombines TRBV7-9 with TRBJ2-5; maybe TRBD2 (7 bases). CDR3 length: 16 amino acids. V lost 4 bases and J lost 3, with 18 bases in between. Germline V CDR1 and CDR2: SEHNR, FQNEAQ (reference sequence). In DNA form, the CDR3 reads TGTGCCAGCAGCTGGGGGGGAACAGGGCGAGAAGAGACCCAGTACTTC. Protein product: CASSWGGTGREETQYF.

The rearrangement links TRBV19 to TRBJ2-7, with a weak D call TRBD1 (6 bases). Per germline, CDR1 LNHDA and CDR2 SQIVND (reference sequence). This CDR3 is 12 amino acids long. V was pared by 8 bases and J by 0 bases, with 8 bases between. CDR3 loop: CASQQGSYEQYF. For the CDR3, the DNA is TGTGCCAGTCAACAGGGCTCCTACGAGCAGTACTTC. The full variable domain, completed using reference TRBV19 and TRBJ2-7, is DGGITQSPKYLFRKEGQNVTLSCEQNLNHDAMYWYRQDPGQGLRLIYYSQIVNDFQKGDIAEGYSVSREKKESFPLTVTSAQKNPTAFYLCASQQGSYEQYFGPGTRLTVT.

This clone was seen a single time. This chain uses TRBV5-4 with TRBJ2-3; possibly TRBD1 or TRBD2 for D (5 bases each). The V gene's germline CDR1 is SGHNT and CDR2 YYREEE (reference sequence). The V end was cut by 0 bases, the J end by 0 bases, with 11 bases between. There are 16 residues in the CDR3. CDR3 in DNA: TGTGCCAGCAGCTTGGCCCACGGGACGAGCACAGATACGCAGTATTTT. Its translation is CASSLAHGTSTDTQYF.

This CDR3 is CASSPFRNEQFF. Written as DNA, the CDR3 is TGTGCCAGCAGTCCCTTTCGGAATGAGCAGTTCTTC. V and J are TRBV6-2 or TRBV6-3 and TRBJ2-1, with D unresolved. In germline, CDR1 is MNHEY, CDR2 SVGEGT. The CDR3 runs 12 residues. Trimming removed 5 bases from V and 7 bases from J, with 9 bases in between.

In this sample, this clone turned up a few times. The chain couples TRBV14 to TRBJ1-4; D is unclear. Per the germline V gene, CDR1 is SGHDN and CDR2 is FVKESK. CDR3 length equals 16 residues. V lost 6 bases, J lost 2 bases, and 16 bases lay in between. CDR3 sequence: CASSRSRSSTNEKLFF. The CDR3 bases are TGTGCCAGCAGTCGGTCCCGCAGTAGTACTAATGAAAAACTGTTTTTT.

The rearrangement links TRBV5-6 to TRBJ1-5, with 11 bases matching TRBD1. Germline values: CDR1 SGHDT, CDR2 YYEEEE. The CDR3 length is 14 residues. Losses at the gene ends were 4 bases for V and 8 bases for J; bases not matched to a gene: 5. CDR3 protein: CASSGPGQGEPQHF. The CDR3 region has the DNA TGTGCCAGCAGCGGACCGGGACAGGGGGAGCCCCAGCATTTT.

This clone has just a few counts. The J gene is TRBJ1-6, the V gene TRBV6-5; D is ambiguous. V lost 6 bases and J lost 8, with 17 bases in between. The germline V gene has CDR1 MNHEY and CDR2 SVGAGI. This CDR3 is built from 15 residues. Here the CDR3 reads CASSETWSMDSPLHF. CDR3 DNA sequence: TGTGCCAGCAGCGAGACTTGGAGTATGGATTCACCCCTCCACTTT.

The rearrangement uses TRBV7-9 and TRBJ1-1, with D unclear. CDR3 length: 13 amino acids. Trimming pared 5 bases from V and 0 bases from J, leaving 7 bases between. CDR1 SEHNR and CDR2 FQNEAQ come from the germline V gene (reference sequence). The DNA of the CDR3 is TGTGCCAGCAGCCCGAGTTTGAACACTGAAGCTTTCTTT. Its translation: CASSPSLNTEAFF. Filled out from reference TRBV7-9 and TRBJ1-1, the complete variable domain reads DTGVSQNPRHKITKRGQNVTFRCDPISEHNRLYWYRQTLGQGPEFLTYFQNEAQLEKSRLLSDRFSAERPKGSFSTLEIQRTEQGDSAMYLCASSPSLNTEAFFGQGTRLTVV.

V usage is TRBV3-1 (or the pseudogene TRBV3-2) and J usage is TRBJ1-5; 7 nucleotides line up with TRBD1. V shed 1 base and J 3 bases; nucleotides not matched to a gene: 6. The CDR3 covers 16 residues. Germline CDR1 and CDR2: LGHDT and YNNKEL (reference sequence). In nucleotides, the CDR3 is TGTGCCAGCAGCCAAGGAGCAGGGGGAGTCAATCAGCCCCAGCATTTT. The encoded protein is CASSQGAGGVNQPQHF.

The CDR3: CASSHHRDTEAFF. CDR3 sequence (DNA): TGTGCCAGCAGTCATCACAGGGACACTGAAGCTTTCTTT. The rearrangement uses TRBV7-3 and TRBJ1-1; perhaps TRBD1 as D (6 bases). CDR3 length: 13 residues. V was shortened by 6 bases and J by 3 bases, with 11 bases between the two germline ends. Germline-derived CDR1 and CDR2 are SGHTA and FQGTGA.

The chain combines TRBV19 with TRBJ2-1; 7 positions match TRBD2. V lost 3 bases to trimming and J lost 9 bases; unmatched junction nucleotides: 2. The CDR3 has 12 amino acids. Germline CDR1 and CDR2: LNHDA and SQIVND (reference sequence). CDR3 in amino acids: CASSIQRGEQFF. DNA of the CDR3: TGTGCCAGTAGTATCCAGCGGGGTGAGCAGTTCTTC.

The chain has TRBV5-3 and TRBJ1-3; D is perhaps TRBD1 (5 bases). TRBV5-3 has ORF status, its function being uncertain. The CDR3 consists of 17 residues. V lost 4 bases to trimming and J lost 0 bases, with 17 bases between them. The CDR3 sequence is CARSQTHDSTSGNTIYF. CDR3 DNA sequence: TGTGCCAGAAGCCAGACCCACGACAGTACCTCTGGAAACACCATATATTTT.

The genes are TRBV7-2 and TRBJ1-2, with D possibly matching TRBD1 (6 bases). The CDR3 has 15 amino acids. V lost 5 bases and J 3 bases, leaving 16 bases between the germline ends. The germline gives CDR1 SGHTA, CDR2 FQGNSA. The CDR3 reads CASSQIQGEDYGYTF. CDR3 bases: TGTGCCAGCAGCCAAATACAGGGAGAGGACTATGGCTACACCTTC.